This entry is about one T cell receptor (beta chain). Its target is not known. These data come from a study of cytomegalovirus exposure and HLA in healthy donors. Overall study results and limits: Subsequent analysis showed first-cohort TCR clusters tending to co-occur in some 120 validation repertoires. The study listed some 160 cytomegalovirus-associated TCR beta chains.

This table comes from immunoSEQ multiplex PCR, and its TCRdb copy is limited to in-frame clones, with some not included. The data contain approximately 300,000 clones, 86% of them singletons. Trimming left V 1 base short and J 10 bases short, with 11 bases between. The CDR3 spans 13 residues. The V gene's germline CDR1 is MGHDK and CDR2 SYGVNS. The V call is TRBV25-1, the J call TRBJ2-1, with D uncertain. The specimen was PBMCs. The origin of this receptor is a woman under 30 in good health and CMV-seronegative. The CDR3 DNA reads as TGTGCCAGCAGTGAATCCCTTTCGGTAGAGCAGTTCTTC. Amino acids: CASSESLSVEQFF. Variable domain in full (rest from reference TRBV25-1 and TRBJ2-1): EADIYQTPRYLVIGTGKKITLECSQTMGHDKMYWYQQDPGMELHLIHYSYGVNSTEKGDLSSESTVSRIRTEHFPLTLESARPSHTSQYLCASSESLSVEQFFGPGTRLTVL.